Given below is one T cell receptor (beta chain) in context. The CDR3 is 11 amino acids. CDR1 is DFQATT, CDR2 SNEGSKA, per germline (reference sequence). These data come from a study of CD8+CD57+ T cells in acquired aplastic anemia. Profiling that covered TCR beta VDJ and CDR3 relied on genomic DNA as its template. TCRdb re-analysed the reads in MiXCR, keeping a single row per CDR3 protein. The table records roughly 130,000 distinct CDR3 sequences, about 46% of them present only once. The gene calls are TRBV20-1 and TRBJ2-1; TRBD1 aligns across 7 bases. Sequencing input: sorted CD4+, CD8+, or CD8+CD57+ T cells (not recorded which) from PBMCs. The clonotype originates from a human donor in good health, serving as a control. The CDR3 DNA is TGCAGCGTGGACAGGAGCAATGAGCAGTTCTTC. Its protein is CSVDRSNEQFF.